This T cell receptor (beta chain) came from a study of T cell changes during pregnancy in multiple sclerosis. Using immunoSEQ multiplex PCR, the repertoire was profiled, and TCRdb retains in-frame clones only, with some absent. The table lists over 55,000 clones, roughly 87% of them singletons. V lost 3 bases and J 4 bases, leaving 13 bases between the germline ends. The CDR3 has 15 residues. In germline, CDR1 is LNHDA, CDR2 SQIVND (reference sequence). The input for sequencing was peripheral blood, taken in the first trimester of pregnancy. This chain links TRBV19 with TRBJ2-1; D is possibly TRBD2 (6 bases). This clonotype was sampled from a female donor with multiple sclerosis, enrolled in a pregnancy study. The CDR3 region has the DNA TGTGCCAGTAGTATGGGGTCGGGGGATTACAATGAGCAGTTCTTC. It yields the protein CASSMGSGDYNEQFF.